One sample yielded the 2 T cell receptor beta chains listed below, sequenced in a study of CD8+CD57+ T cells in acquired aplastic anemia. Both TCR beta VDJ combination and CDR3 sequence profiling were carried out. Genomic DNA was the template for this profiling. TCRdb ran MiXCR on the reads and lists one entry per CDR3 protein. The sample contains about 270,000 distinct CDR3 sequences, about 56% of which appear only once. Material for sequencing was sorted CD4+, CD8+, or CD8+CD57+ T cells (not recorded which) from PBMCs. The source of these receptors is a human donor with severe aplastic anemia or a healthy control (not recorded which).

The gene calls are TRBV2 and TRBJ2-5; D might be TRBD1 (6 bases). Trimming pared 8 bases from V and 3 bases from J, leaving 13 bases between. The germline gives CDR1 SNHLY, CDR2 FYNNEI. CDR3 length equals 13 residues. CDR3 region: CASRSRGEETQYF. The CDR3 region has the DNA TGTGCCAGCCGGTCCAGGGGTGAAGAGACCCAGTACTTC.

The CDR3 spells CASSEWQVLGSPLHF. In DNA, the CDR3 is TGTGCCAGCAGTGAATGGCAGGTACTAGGTTCACCCCTCCACTTT. J is TRBJ1-6 and V is TRBV25-1; the D is unclear. The germline V gene encodes CDR1 MGHDK and CDR2 SYGVNS. Trimming pared 1 base from V and 9 bases from J, leaving 13 bases between. CDR3 length: 15 residues.